This TCR beta chain was recorded in a study of T cell clonotyping in hematopoietic cell transplantation. Study-wide context: Pretransplant recipient samples were taken after cytoreduction. Study outcomes and limitations: Recipient TCR diversity dropped after transplant; expanded clonotypes rose from day 30 to 180.

The time point denotes: recipient sample about 28 days before transplant, after cytoreduction. This table comes from immunoSEQ multiplex PCR, and its TCRdb copy is limited to in-frame clones, with some not included. The table has fewer than 100,000 clones, less than 96% seen once. On this clone: Its cognate antigen is unknown.

CDR1 is SGHTA and CDR2 is FQGNSA in the germline V gene. The V end lost 5 bases, the J end lost 3 bases, and 11 bases lay between the germline ends. CDR3 length: 14 amino acids. The V and J genes are TRBV7-2 and TRBJ1-5; D unclear. Sequencing was performed on peripheral blood mononuclear cells, taken before stem cell transplant. The receptor's source is a woman between 45 and 65 years old with acute myeloid leukemia. Some clones in this sample may be carry-over from other donors' samples. In DNA form, the CDR3 reads TGTGCCAGCAGCCTCGTTGGGGTCAATCAGCCCCAGCATTTT. Protein sequence: CASSLVGVNQPQHF.